The source of this T cell receptor beta chain is a study of regulatory T cells in long-lasting Graves disease. Time point specified: newly diagnosed GD, antithyroid drugs for less than 3 months. TCR sequences were obtained from RNA taken from PBMCs. This CDR3 region has 17 residues. V lost 4 bases and J lost 7; bases outside the gene matches: 11. Arm-PCR of CDR3 regions and iRepertoire HTBI primers were the basis on which TCR beta libraries were built. TCRdb ran MiXCR on the multiplex PCR reads and lists one entry per CDR3 protein. The profile covers 300,000 to 450,000 distinct CDR3 sequences, with roughly 16% appearing a single time and approximately 22% taken by the ten largest.

Sequencing used peripheral blood mononuclear cells (PBMCs), obtained at new diagnosis, from a patient treated with antithyroid drugs. This clonotype originated in a female donor with Graves disease. The genes are TRBV12-3 or TRBV12-4 and TRBJ2-1, with 12 bases matching TRBD1. The CDR3 bases are TGTGCCAGCAGTTCGCCCCCCGGGACAGGGGGCTGGAATGAGCAGTTCTTC. This sequence encodes CASSSPPGTGGWNEQFF.